This T cell receptor beta chain was profiled in a study of cytomegalovirus exposure and HLA in healthy donors. The germline CDR1 and CDR2 sequences are LGHNA and YNFKEQ. V was pared by 0 bases and J by 5 bases, with 11 bases between. This CDR3 has 15 residues. Study-wide results and limits: One variant, a missense change in DCLRE1C, was linked in a later analysis to TCR beta V- and J-gene trimming. Whilst most TCR sequences proved rare, a subset of public TCRs occurred across many donors. In presence/absence analyses, roughly uniform sequencing depth across donors was assumed.

A remark on this clone: Its target is unknown.

This PCR relied on a set of 60 Vbeta primers and 13 Jbeta primers. TCRdb keeps only in-frame clones here, not all; method: immunoSEQ multiplex PCR. The repertoire holds 110,000 to 150,000 clones, with over 65% as singletons. Sequencing was carried out using PBMCs. This rearrangement joins TRBV4-2 to TRBJ1-5, with D uncertain. This sequence originates from a woman aged 25 to 39 in good health and CMV-seronegative. This chain's CDR3 is CASSQDIGGHQPQHF. In DNA form, the CDR3 reads TGTGCCAGCAGCCAAGATATCGGAGGGCATCAGCCCCAGCATTTT.